The 27 T cell receptor beta chains listed next were all sequenced from one sample in a study of CD8 T cells in Susac syndrome. With random hexamers, reverse transcription was performed on 0.5 to 1 ug of RNA. TCRdb called the immunoSEQ multiplex PCR reads again in MiXCR, with one record for every CDR3 protein. Altogether 95,000 or so distinct CDR3 sequences are present, approximately 95% being singletons, with the ten largest covering 0.3% to 0.4%. The sample consisted of CD8+ T cells from PBMCs. The source is a human donor in good health.

The chain joins TRBV14 to TRBJ2-1, with D uncertain. The length of the CDR3 is 16 residues. Per the germline V gene, CDR1 is SGHDN and CDR2 is FVKESK. V was cut by 2 bases and J by 0 bases, with 11 bases left in between. The CDR3 loop is CASSQFKGSSYNEQFF. CDR3 nucleotides: TGTGCCAGCAGCCAATTTAAGGGAAGCTCCTACAATGAGCAGTTCTTC.

V gene TRBV7-9 combines with J gene TRBJ2-5; TRBD1 might be the D (6 bases). Germline lookup yields CDR1 SEHNR and CDR2 FQNEAQ (reference sequence). V was cut by 3 bases and J by 2 bases, with 10 bases left in between. This CDR3 has 14 residues. CDR3: CASSFGQPQETQYF. The CDR3 nucleotides read TGTGCCAGCAGCTTTGGACAGCCACAAGAGACCCAGTACTTC.

The gene calls are TRBV3-1 and TRBJ1-5; perhaps TRBD1 as D (6 bases). The ends were cut back, 0 bases at V and 6 bases at J, with 12 bases in the middle. This CDR3 has 15 residues. In germline, CDR1 is LGHDT, CDR2 YNNKEL (reference sequence). CDR3 coding DNA: TGTGCCAGCAGCCAAGATTTATCGACAGGTCAGCCCCAGCATTTT. Translation gives CASSQDLSTGQPQHF.

CDR3 protein: CASSVGGTNQPQYF. The CDR3 DNA is TGTGCCAGCAGCGTAGGTGGCACCAATCAGCCCCAGTATTTT. V and J are TRBV9 and TRBJ1-5, with unresolved D. The DNA end is more similar to TRBJ2-3, so the J call may be wrong. CDR3 length: 14 residues. CDR1 and CDR2 (germline): SGDLS, YYNGEE.

The V and J genes are TRBV3-1 and TRBJ2-7; D perhaps matches TRBD1 (6 bases). The CDR3 spans 14 residues. V gave up 4 bases and J gave up 0 bases, with 10 bases separating them. Germline CDR1 reads LGHDT; CDR2 reads YNNKEL (reference sequence). CDR3 nucleotides: TGTGCCAGCAGCCTTACAGGGCCCTCCTACGAGCAGTACTTC. It yields the protein CASSLTGPSYEQYF.

The chain employs TRBV19 and TRBJ1-4; D not resolved. The V and J ends lost 0 bases and 2 bases respectively, with 13 bases between them. Germline lookup yields CDR1 LNHDA and CDR2 SQIVND (reference sequence). This CDR3 region has 17 residues. The CDR3 region is CASSIDLETRTNEKLFF. CDR3 in DNA: TGTGCCAGTAGTATAGATCTGGAGACACGGACTAATGAAAAACTGTTTTTT.

V gene TRBV7-2 combines with J gene TRBJ2-5; D call uncertain. Germline loops: CDR1 SGHTA, CDR2 FQGNSA. V lost 7 bases and J lost 3, with 12 bases in between. This CDR3 is 13 amino acids long. In nucleotides, the CDR3 is TGTGCCAGCATCCCCGGCGGAGAAGAGACCCAGTACTTC. This codes for CASIPGGEETQYF.

Worth noting for this clonotype: The junction differs from germline at one of its ends, possibly a read error. The V call is TRBV27, the J call TRBJ1-5; no clear D. This CDR3 has 11 amino acids. Germline CDR1 MNHEY, CDR2 SMNVEV (reference sequence). The CDR3 protein is CDPGVNQPQHF. The CDR3 coding sequence is TGCGACCCCGGGGTTAATCAGCCCCAGCATTTT.

J is TRBJ2-5 and V is TRBV20-1; no reliable D call. The CDR3 sequence is 14 residues long. CDR1 DFQATT and CDR2 SNEGSKA come from the germline V gene (reference sequence). V was trimmed by 0 bases and J by 5 bases, leaving 13 bases between them. CDR3 region: CSARDNQVWETQYF. The CDR3 DNA sequence: TGCAGTGCTAGAGATAATCAAGTCTGGGAGACCCAGTACTTC.

The J gene is TRBJ2-3, the V gene TRBV3-1; D may be TRBD2 (6 bases). Per germline, CDR1 LGHDT and CDR2 YNNKEL (reference sequence). V was trimmed by 1 base and J by 4 bases, leaving 12 bases between them. The CDR3 loop spans 15 amino acids. The CDR3 bases are TGTGCCAGCAGCCAAGGACCAGGAGGGGCAGATACGCAGTATTTT. Protein: CASSQGPGGADTQYF.

V is TRBV2 and J is TRBJ2-7; 9 positions match TRBD1. CDR1 and CDR2 (germline): SNHLY, FYNNEI. Trimming took 6 bases from V and 4 from J; bases not matched to a gene: 7. CDR3 length: 14 residues. CDR3 bases: TGTGCCAGCAGCGAGGGACAGGGTTGGTACGAGCAGTACTTC. Translation gives CASSEGQGWYEQYF.

This clonotype showed up just once. This sequence joins TRBV5-8 and TRBJ2-7, with D maybe TRBD1 (6 bases). Germline values: CDR1 SGHTS, CDR2 YDEGEE. V lost 4 bases, J lost 4 bases, and 21 bases lay in between. CDR3 size: 16 residues. DNA of the CDR3: TGTGCCAGCAGCCCTGGCGTTGGGGAACAGGGTTACGAGCAGTACTTC. It codes for CASSPGVGEQGYEQYF. Supplemented by reference TRBV5-8 and TRBJ2-7, the full variable domain reads EAGVTQSPTHLIKTRGQQATLRCSPISGHTSVYWYQQALGLGLQFLLWYDEGEERNRGNFPPRFSGRQFPNYSSELNVNALELEDSALYLCASSPGVGEQGYEQYFGPGTRLTVT.

The rearrangement uses TRBV9 and TRBJ2-1, with 12 bases that match TRBD1. CDR1 and CDR2 from the germline V gene are SGDLS and YYNGEE. With 4 bases clipped from V and 8 bases from J, the junction kept 10 bases outside the gene matches. CDR3 length: 16 amino acids. The CDR3 DNA sequence: TGTGCCAGCAGCACCCCTGAGGGGACAGGGGGCCATGAGCAGTTCTTC. Translation gives CASSTPEGTGGHEQFF.

This sequence joins TRBV20-1 and TRBJ1-1, with TRBD1 as a possible D gene (5 bases). The V end lost 6 bases, the J end lost 4 bases, and 21 bases lay between the germline ends. In germline, CDR1 is DFQATT, CDR2 SNEGSKA (reference sequence). This CDR3 region has 15 residues. The CDR3 coding sequence is TGCAGTGCCGACGGGGCGGCCAGCCAGGCCACTGAAGCTTTCTTT. Protein: CSADGAASQATEAFF.

This clonotype came up a few times. The chain recombines TRBV29-1 with TRBJ1-1; tentatively, D is TRBD1 (5 bases). Germline loops: CDR1 SQVTM, CDR2 ANQGSEA. This CDR3 region has 16 residues. CDR3 bases: TGCTACACGACCGGAGAGGTGGGGGGATCGGACACTGAAGCTTTCTTT. Protein sequence: CYTTGEVGGSDTEAFF.

This chain links TRBV6-1 with TRBJ2-7, with D unresolved. Trimming took 8 bases from V and 0 from J, leaving 11 bases between them. CDR1 is MNHNS, CDR2 SASEGT, per germline. The CDR3 runs 13 residues. CDR3 sequence: CASESSNSYEQYF. The CDR3 DNA reads TGTGCCAGCGAAAGCTCTAACTCCTACGAGCAGTACTTC.

The chain is built from TRBV29-1 and TRBJ2-7, with a weak D call TRBD1 (6 bases). This CDR3 has 11 residues. Trimming pared 7 bases from V and 3 bases from J, leaving 10 bases between. Germline CDR1 is SQVTM and CDR2 is ANQGSEA. In DNA, the CDR3 is TGCAGCGGAGAACAGGGCTACGAGCAGTACTTC. Protein product: CSGEQGYEQYF.

The rearrangement joins TRBV27 to TRBJ1-2, with 9 bases matching TRBD1. V shed 5 bases and J 5 bases; nucleotides not matched to a gene: 9. The CDR3 runs 15 residues. Germline loops: CDR1 MNHEY, CDR2 SMNVEV (reference sequence). This CDR3 is CASSLLGQGGYGYTF. The CDR3 region has the DNA TGTGCCAGCAGTCTCTTGGGACAGGGAGGGTATGGCTACACCTTC.

V and J are TRBV3-1 and TRBJ1-1; the D gene is possibly TRBD1 (5 bases). CDR3 length: 14 amino acids. V shed 0 bases and J shed 7 bases, with 12 bases lying between them. The germline CDR1 and CDR2 sequences are LGHDT and YNNKEL (reference sequence). The CDR3 reads CASSQDMGGSEAFF. Here the CDR3 DNA reads TGTGCCAGCAGCCAAGATATGGGGGGGAGTGAAGCTTTCTTT.

The CDR3 spells CSVGVEQWVNTEAFF. The CDR3 DNA is TGCAGCGTTGGGGTAGAACAGTGGGTGAACACTGAAGCTTTCTTT. The chain uses TRBV29-1 and TRBJ1-1; D is unclear. The CDR3 loop spans 15 amino acids. The germline V gene encodes CDR1 SQVTM and CDR2 ANQGSEA. Trimming shortened V by 4 bases and J by 0 bases, and 15 bases separated the two germline ends.

The chain joins TRBV11-2 to TRBJ1-1, with D perhaps TRBD1 (5 bases). The V end lost 1 base, the J end lost 5 bases, and 14 bases lay between the germline ends. This CDR3 contains 15 residues. Germline CDR1 SGHAT, CDR2 FQNNGV. The CDR3 DNA sequence: TGTGCCAGCAGCTTAGTGGGGACGGGCTATACTGAAGCTTTCTTT. This codes for CASSLVGTGYTEAFF.

The chain links TRBV25-1 to TRBJ1-2; D gene uncertain. Trimming stripped 3 bases from V and 4 bases from J, with 9 bases between. Germline CDR1 is MGHDK and CDR2 is SYGVNS. CDR3 length equals 13 residues. CDR3 sequence reads: CASSEAPGYGYTF. CDR3 sequence (DNA): TGTGCCAGCAGTGAGGCCCCGGGCTATGGCTACACCTTC.

The chain recombines TRBV20-1 with TRBJ2-1, with 9 bases lining up with TRBD2. This CDR3 is built from 16 residues. With 0 bases clipped from V and 3 bases from J, the junction kept 6 bases outside the gene matches. Germline V gives CDR1 DFQATT, CDR2 SNEGSKA (reference sequence). The DNA of the CDR3 is TGCAGTGCTAGAGATCAGAGCGGGGGGATCTACAATGAGCAGTTCTTC. Translated, it gives CSARDQSGGIYNEQFF.

The chain carries TRBV9 and TRBJ1-1, with 7 bases lining up with TRBD1. The CDR3 consists of 14 residues. The trim removed 0 bases at V and 1 base at J, leaving 0 bases unmatched. Germline CDR1 is SGDLS and CDR2 is YYNGEE. CDR3 residues: CASSVDRGNTEAFF. The CDR3 DNA follows: TGTGCCAGCAGCGTAGACAGGGGGAACACTGAAGCTTTCTTT.

This chain joins TRBV4-1 and TRBJ1-2; tentatively, D is TRBD1 (6 bases). Deletions cut 4 bases from V and 6 bases from J, with 18 bases between. The germline V gene has CDR1 MGHRA and CDR2 YSYEKL. The length of the CDR3 is 15 residues. The CDR3 DNA sequence: TGCGCCAGCAGCCTGAGGGGCAGGGGCAGCGATGGCTACACCTTC. This encodes CASSLRGRGSDGYTF.

This clonotype appeared a single time. The chain employs TRBV7-9 and TRBJ2-7; a possible D gene is TRBD1 (5 bases). Germline V gene lookup returns CDR1 SEHNR and CDR2 FQNEAQ (reference sequence). V lost 7 bases and J lost 2, with 9 bases in between. The CDR3 totals 12 residues. CDR3 sequence (DNA): TGTGCCAGCAACCAGGGTCCCTACGAGCAGTACTTC. Translation gives CASNQGPYEQYF.

The V gene is TRBV29-1, the J gene TRBJ2-2; 10 bases are shared with TRBD1. Germline V lookup: CDR1 SQVTM, CDR2 ANQGSEA. V was clipped by 6 bases and J by 6 bases; unmatched bases: 7. The CDR3 has 14 amino acids. The CDR3 nucleotides read TGCAGCGTCCTAGGACAGGGGGGGTCCGGGGAGCTGTTTTTT. Its translation is CSVLGQGGSGELFF.